A single sample gave rise to the 28 T cell receptor beta chains below, sequenced in a study of spatial heterogeneity in lung cancer. In TCRdb, the 5' RACE reads were re-called with MiXCR into one record per CDR3 protein. The sample has thousands of distinct CDR3 sequences, around 4.3% seen once; the top ten hold 25% to 35%. Time point noted: sample taken at primary tumor resection. Material for sequencing was whole RNA from tumor, nontumor lung or frozen PBMC, left unsorted. The sequenced sample was normal lung tissue next to the tumor, obtained at surgery. These receptors were obtained from a female donor with early-stage non-small cell lung cancer.

By sample fraction, this clonotype is medium-sized (0.01 to 0.1%). For a library built for alpha chains, this beta chain is a stray read; little rests on its size. This chain connects TRBV19 to TRBJ1-1, with D unresolved. The germline V gene has CDR1 LNHDA and CDR2 SQIVND (reference sequence). CDR3 length: 12 residues. Trimming took 0 bases from V and 11 from J, leaving 10 bases between them. CDR3 region: CASSIDARSAFF. The CDR3 nucleotides read TGTGCCAGTAGTATAGACGCTAGATCGGCTTTCTTT.

This clonotype appeared many times. This beta chain slipped into a library made for alpha chains as a stray read, so its size is not meaningful. The V gene is TRBV28, the J gene TRBJ2-2; D not resolved. Germline CDR1 is MDHEN and CDR2 is SYDVKM. This CDR3 has 13 residues. V was clipped by 4 bases and J by 1 base, with 4 bases between them. The CDR3 spells CASSSENTGELFF. The CDR3 DNA reads as TGTGCCAGCAGTTCCGAGAACACCGGGGAGCTGTTTTTT.

This clonotype was detected ten times or more. This beta chain is an unintended read in a library built for alpha chains; its size means little. The V call is TRBV7-2, the J call TRBJ2-4, with 9 bases aligning to TRBD2. The CDR3 totals 16 residues. The ends lost 5 bases at V and 4 bases at J; junction bases unmatched: 9. Germline V CDR1 and CDR2: SGHTA, FQGNSA. This chain's CDR3 is CASSHASGKSKNIQYF. The CDR3 DNA reads as TGTGCCAGCAGCCACGCTAGCGGGAAGTCTAAAAACATTCAGTACTTC. The variable domain in full, completed from reference TRBV7-2 and TRBJ2-4, reads GAGVSQSPSNKVTEKGKDVELRCDPISGHTALYWYRQSLGQGLEFLIYFQGNSAPDKSGLPSDRFSAERTGGSVSTLTIQRTQQEDSAVYLCASSHASGKSKNIQYFGAGTRLSVL.

This clonotype is medium-sized by share. For a library built for alpha chains, this beta chain is a stray read; little rests on its size. V and J are TRBV28 and TRBJ1-2; 7 positions match TRBD1. V gave up 6 bases and J gave up 6 bases; unmatched junction bases: 7. The germline V gene has CDR1 MDHEN and CDR2 SYDVKM. The length of the CDR3 is 13 residues. The CDR3 sequence: CASRYRGADGYTF. The DNA for the CDR3 is TGTGCCAGCAGGTACAGGGGCGCCGATGGCTACACCTTC.

This clonotype was seen at least ten times. This beta chain is a stray read from a library made for alpha chains; its abundance is not meaningful. This chain connects TRBV18 to TRBJ2-7; D may match TRBD1 or TRBD2 (5 bases each). Germline CDR1 and CDR2: KGHSH and LQKENI. V gave up 4 bases and J gave up 6 bases, with 13 bases separating them. The CDR3 is made up of 13 amino acids. The CDR3 coding sequence is TGTGCCAGCTCACTGGACAACGGAGGCGAGCAGTACTTC. Its protein is CASSLDNGGEQYF.

At least ten counts were recorded for this clonotype. Within a library made for alpha chains, this beta chain is off target, and its count is uninformative. The chain has TRBV7-9 and TRBJ2-1; perhaps TRBD2 as D (5 bases). From germline, CDR1 is SEHNR and CDR2 FQNEAQ (reference sequence). CDR3 length: 13 amino acids. V shed 1 base and J shed 9 bases, with 10 bases lying between them. In DNA, the CDR3 is TGTGCCAGCAGCTTAGGGTCGGCGGGTGAGCAGTTCTTC. It is translated as CASSLGSAGEQFF.

This clonotype was observed many times. This beta chain is a stray read from a library made for alpha chains; its abundance is not meaningful. V is TRBV19 and J is TRBJ2-5, with D perhaps matching TRBD2 (5 bases). There are 14 residues in the CDR3. Trimming left V 6 bases short and J 1 base short, with 12 bases between. Germline CDR1 LNHDA, CDR2 SQIVND (reference sequence). The CDR3 nucleotides are TGTGCCAGTAGGGGCGCGGGCACCCAAGAGACCCAGTACTTC. Translation gives CASRGAGTQETQYF.

Remarks on this clonotype: The library was built for alpha chains, so this beta chain is an off-target read and its size means little. V and J are TRBV2 and TRBJ1-1; 8 nucleotides align to TRBD1. Looked up from germline, CDR1 is SNHLY and CDR2 is FYNNEI. Unmatched junction bases numbered 4, after V lost 8 bases and J lost 2 bases. The length of the CDR3 is 13 residues. The CDR3 DNA reads as TGTGCCAGCTCACAGGGGGAAAACACTGAAGCTTTCTTT. Its protein product is CASSQGENTEAFF.

This clonotype was seen ten or more times. Within a library made for alpha chains, this beta chain is off target, and its count is uninformative. The V call is TRBV9, the J call TRBJ1-2, with 11 bases fitting TRBD1. The CDR3 consists of 16 residues. Germline V gene lookup returns CDR1 SGDLS and CDR2 YYNGEE. The trim removed 0 bases at V and 8 bases at J, leaving 9 bases unmatched. This chain's CDR3 is CASSVDYSDRGRGYTF. The CDR3 nucleotides are TGTGCCAGCAGCGTAGATTATTCGGACAGGGGGCGAGGCTACACCTTC.

In its sample, this clonotype ranks as medium-sized. Because this beta chain is a stray read in a library intended to capture alpha chains, its abundance should not be given much weight. This rearrangement joins TRBV12-3 or TRBV12-4 to TRBJ2-3; 7 bases match TRBD2. The CDR3 runs to 14 residues. The ends lost 6 bases at V and 6 bases at J; junction bases unmatched: 9. The CDR3, as DNA: TGTGCCAGCAGCTCTAGGTTGGGAGGGGATACGCAGTATTTT. As protein: CASSSRLGGDTQYF.

As regards this clonotype: As an off-target read in a library built for alpha chains, this beta chain has a frequency of little significance. The chain is built from TRBV4-1 and TRBJ1-5, with a weak D call TRBD1 (5 bases). V was pared by 7 bases and J by 4 bases, with 17 bases between. Germline assignment: CDR1 MGHRA and CDR2 YSYEKL. This CDR3 region has 15 residues. For the CDR3, the DNA is TGCGCCAGCACCCCGGGCAGGGCGAAAAATCAGCCCCAGCATTTT. Amino acid sequence: CASTPGRAKNQPQHF.

This clonotype was seen repeatedly, ten times or more. This beta chain is an off-target read within a library intended for alpha chains, so its frequency means little. The V and J genes are TRBV6-5 and TRBJ2-7, with 9 nucleotides matching TRBD1. The CDR3 extends over 14 amino acids. The germline gives CDR1 MNHEY, CDR2 SVGAGI. The J segment lost 0 bases and the V segment lost 6 bases, leaving 3 bases of the junction unmatched. The CDR3 DNA reads TGTGCCAGCAGGTCGACAGGGGGCTCCTACGAGCAGTACTTC. Translating gives CASRSTGGSYEQYF.

This clonotype has a count of ten or more. Since it is a stray read in a library aimed at alpha chains, this beta chain has a size that is not meaningful. The chain combines TRBV19 with TRBJ1-2; possible D gene TRBD1, 5 bases. CDR1 and CDR2 from the germline V gene are LNHDA and SQIVND (reference sequence). Trimming stripped 6 bases from V and 7 bases from J, with 15 bases between. The CDR3 length is 13 residues. CDR3 residues: CASRPGTDGGYTF. The CDR3 coding sequence is TGTGCCAGTAGACCAGGGACGGACGGTGGCTACACCTTC.

This clonotype is categorized as medium-sized (0.01 to 0.1%). Being off target in a library aimed at alpha chains, this beta chain has a size of little meaning. The chain employs TRBV12-3 or TRBV12-4 and TRBJ2-3; 13 bases match TRBD2. The CDR3 consists of 16 residues. J lost 2 bases, V lost 6 bases, and 5 bases had no gene match. The DNA for the CDR3 is TGTGCCAGCAGATCAGGGACTAGCGGGATCACAGATACGCAGTATTTT. Translating it yields CASRSGTSGITDTQYF.

By share, this clonotype ranks as large (0.1 to 1%). This beta chain is off target for a library built for alpha chains, so its abundance means little. The J gene is TRBJ2-3, the V gene TRBV27, with D maybe TRBD2 (5 bases). The CDR3 is 16 residues long. Germline assignment: CDR1 MNHEY and CDR2 SMNVEV (reference sequence). Trimming pared 3 bases from V and 0 bases from J, leaving 13 bases between. The CDR3 sequence is CASSFRSRGSTDTQYF. The CDR3 DNA reads as TGTGCCAGCAGTTTTAGGAGTCGGGGTAGCACAGATACGCAGTATTTT.

Many counts were recorded for this clonotype. Since it is a stray read in a library aimed at alpha chains, this beta chain has a size that is not meaningful. The chain uses TRBV7-2 and TRBJ2-2, with D possibly called TRBD1 or TRBD2 (5 bases each). This CDR3 region has 18 residues. The V end lost 4 bases, the J end lost 2 bases, and 20 bases lay between the germline ends. Germline CDR1 is SGHTA and CDR2 is FQGNSA. This CDR3 is CASSSLLPGRINTGELFF. The DNA for the CDR3 is TGTGCCAGCAGCTCCTTGCTTCCGGGACGGATTAACACCGGGGAGCTGTTTTTT. The full variable domain, rest sourced from reference TRBV7-2 and TRBJ2-2, is GAGVSQSPSNKVTEKGKDVELRCDPISGHTALYWYRQSLGQGLEFLIYFQGNSAPDKSGLPSDRFSAERTGGSVSTLTIQRTQQEDSAVYLCASSSLLPGRINTGELFFGEGSRLTVL.

This clonotype showed up many times. Within a library made for alpha chains, this beta chain is off target, and its count is uninformative. The chain employs TRBV6-2 or TRBV6-3 and TRBJ1-4; the D is unclear. With 2 bases removed from V and 2 bases from J, the gap between germline ends came to 12 bases. Looked up from germline, CDR1 is MNHEY and CDR2 is SVGEGT. This CDR3 is built from 16 residues. The CDR3 bases are TGTGCCAGCAGTTACCGGAGCGGAGAGACTAATGAAAAACTGTTTTTT. It specifies CASSYRSGETNEKLFF.

This clonotype is large within its sample. Since the library was made to target alpha chains, this beta chain is a stray read and its abundance is not meaningful. V is TRBV7-3 and J is TRBJ1-6; tentatively, D is TRBD1 (5 bases). CDR3 length: 16 amino acids. The germline gives CDR1 SGHTA, CDR2 FQGTGA. Trimming pared 4 bases from V and 9 bases from J, leaving 19 bases between. CDR3 bases: TGTGCCAGCAGCTCATCGACCCGGGGGGGGAGTTCACCCCTCCACTTT. It specifies CASSSSTRGGSSPLHF.

Sample share makes this clonotype medium-sized. Because the library targeted alpha chains, this beta chain is an off-target read whose size means little. The chain recombines TRBV9 with TRBJ1-6; TRBD1 might be the D (6 bases). CDR1 SGDLS and CDR2 YYNGEE come from the germline V gene. The CDR3 covers 17 residues. Trimming shortened V by 4 bases and J by 1 base, and 15 bases separated the two germline ends. CDR3 sequence (DNA): TGTGCCAGCAGCCCCATACAGGGCGTATCCTATAATTCACCCCTCCACTTT. This translates into CASSPIQGVSYNSPLHF. Full variable domain (rest looked up from reference TRBV9 and TRBJ1-6): DSGVTQTPKHLITATGQRVTLRCSPRSGDLSVYWYQQSLDQGLQFLIQYYNGEERAKGNILERFSAQQFPDLHSELNLSSLELGDSALYFCASSPIQGVSYNSPLHFGNGTRLTVT.

This clonotype occurred many times. This beta chain is a stray read from a library made for alpha chains; its abundance is not meaningful. The genes are TRBV6-6 and TRBJ2-7; 12 bases align to TRBD1. CDR3 size: 17 residues. With V trimmed by 2 bases and J by 6 bases, 11 bases remained unmatched. Germline V CDR1 and CDR2: MNHNY, SVGAGI (reference sequence). The CDR3: CASSYTNPGTGGGEQYF. CDR3 in DNA: TGTGCCAGCAGTTACACCAACCCCGGGACAGGGGGCGGCGAGCAGTACTTC.

This clonotype showed up many times. The library was designed around alpha chains, so this beta chain is a stray read whose abundance carries little weight. The chain couples TRBV7-9 to TRBJ1-4; TRBD1 agrees at 7 bases. The junction had 6 bases not matched to a gene; V was cut back by 5 bases and J by 0 bases. Looked up from germline, CDR1 is SEHNR and CDR2 is FQNEAQ (reference sequence). The CDR3 loop spans 16 amino acids. The CDR3 nucleotides read TGTGCCAGCAGCCCAGGACAGGCAACAACTAATGAAAAACTGTTTTTT. It translates to CASSPGQATTNEKLFF.

By its share, this clonotype is medium-sized. In a library made to pick up alpha chains, this beta chain is a stray read with a size that means little. This chain connects TRBV24-1 to TRBJ2-3; D gene ambiguous. Germline-derived CDR1 and CDR2 are KGHDR and SFDVKD. Deletions cut 7 bases from V and 0 bases from J, with 13 bases between. The CDR3 is 15 residues long. In nucleotides, the CDR3 is TGTGCCACCAGGGGTGGGATTTCTAGCACAGATACGCAGTATTTT. This gives the protein CATRGGISSTDTQYF.

This clonotype is medium-sized by share. This beta chain represents an off-target read in a library built for alpha chains; its size is of limited meaning. This chain uses TRBV28 with TRBJ2-1, with D hard to call. The germline gives CDR1 MDHEN, CDR2 SYDVKM. This CDR3 has 15 residues. V was cut by 1 base and J by 3 bases, with 10 bases left in between. The CDR3 DNA follows: TGTGCCAGCAGTTTATACGTAGAACTCTACAATGAGCAGTTCTTC. It translates to CASSLYVELYNEQFF.

By frequency in the sample, this clonotype is medium-sized. Because this beta chain is a stray read in a library intended to capture alpha chains, its abundance should not be given much weight. The chain has TRBV5-1 and TRBJ1-6; weak D call: TRBD1 (6 bases). Germline CDR1 is SGHRS and CDR2 is YFSETQ. The CDR3 is made up of 15 amino acids. The germline V and J ends were trimmed by 0 bases and 5 bases, with 9 bases remaining between them. The CDR3 DNA is TGCGCCAGCAGCTTGGATGCAGGGGATAATTCACCCCTCCACTTT. This translates into CASSLDAGDNSPLHF.

This clonotype was seen ten or more times. Being off target in a library aimed at alpha chains, this beta chain has a size of little meaning. V gene TRBV4-2 combines with J gene TRBJ2-3; 11 nucleotides agree with TRBD2. V lost 1 base to trimming and J lost 5 bases; unmatched junction nucleotides: 14. This CDR3 spans 19 amino acids. From germline, CDR1 is LGHNA and CDR2 YNFKEQ. The CDR3 here is CASSQGARATSGSVDTQYF. CDR3 bases: TGTGCCAGCAGCCAAGGCGCGAGGGCTACTAGCGGGAGTGTAGATACGCAGTATTTT.

By sample share, this clonotype is medium-sized. In a library made to pick up alpha chains, this beta chain is a stray read with a size that means little. The CDR3 DNA reads as TGTGCCAGCAGCTCAAGACTAGCGGGGGACTACAATGAGCAGTTCTTC. Its protein product is CASSSRLAGDYNEQFF. The chain has TRBV5-5 and TRBJ2-1; 12 bases are shared with TRBD2. The CDR3 has 16 amino acids. Germline loops: CDR1 SGHKS, CDR2 YYEKEE (reference sequence). J was trimmed by 3 bases and V by 3 bases; bases with no gene match: 4. Together with reference TRBV5-5 and TRBJ2-1, the CDR3 gives the full variable domain: DAGVTQSPTHLIKTRGQQVTLRCSPISGHKSVSWYQQVLGQGPQFIFQYYEKEERGRGNFPDRFSARQFPNYSSELNVNALLLGDSALYLCASSSRLAGDYNEQFFGPGTRLTVL.

This clonotype has a count of ten or more. This beta chain came through as a stray read in a library set up for alpha chains, and its size says little. V is TRBV5-4 and J is TRBJ2-5, with 8 positions matching TRBD2. The CDR3 loop spans 15 amino acids. Germline V gene data show CDR1 as SGHNT and CDR2 as YYREEE (reference sequence). With V trimmed by 4 bases and J by 1 base, 6 bases remained unmatched. The CDR3, as DNA: TGTGCCAGCAGCCGTACTAGCGGACCCCAAGAGACCCAGTACTTC. Translation gives CASSRTSGPQETQYF.

This clonotype was detected many times. The library was built for alpha chains, so this beta chain is an off-target read and its size means little. This sequence joins TRBV20-1 and TRBJ2-2, with D unresolved. Germline CDR1 and CDR2: DFQATT and SNEGSKA (reference sequence). Trimming stripped 1 base from V and 9 bases from J, with 6 bases between. The CDR3 consists of 11 residues. The CDR3 bases are TGCAGTGCTAGAGGCCGGAGGGAGCTGTTTTTT. Translated, it gives CSARGRRELFF.